A single sample gave rise to the 21 T cell receptor beta chains below, sequenced in a study of shared clonotypes between healthy human individuals. Assay: immunoSEQ multiplex PCR; the TCRdb copy retains only in-frame clones and omits some. Of over a million clones listed, more than 95% are singletons. Input material: naive CD4+ T cells sorted from blood. Subset specified: CD45RA+ positively selected. The receptors were gathered from a man younger than 45 in good health.

J is TRBJ2-2 and V is TRBV5-4; 11 positions match TRBD2. Germline values: CDR1 SGHNT, CDR2 YYREEE (reference sequence). CDR3 length: 18 amino acids. The V and J ends lost 0 bases and 4 bases, in that order; junction bases with no gene match: 8. The CDR3 loop is CASSLVLVAGGGTGELFF. The CDR3 DNA reads as TGTGCCAGCAGCTTGGTATTGGTAGCGGGAGGGGGCACCGGGGAGCTGTTTTTT.

The V and J genes are TRBV5-1 and TRBJ2-2; D gene unclear. The CDR3 spans 15 residues. Germline CDR1 is SGHRS and CDR2 is YFSETQ. V was shortened by 0 bases and J by 1 base, with 7 bases between the two germline ends. The CDR3 spells CASSLEGWNTGELFF. DNA for the CDR3: TGCGCCAGCAGCTTGGAAGGTTGGAACACCGGGGAGCTGTTTTTT. Full variable domain (outside the CDR3, taken from reference TRBV5-1 and TRBJ2-2): KAGVTQTPRYLIKTRGQQVTLSCSPISGHRSVSWYQQTPGQGLQFLFEYFSETQRNKGNFPGRFSGRQFSNSRSEMNVSTLELGDSALYLCASSLEGWNTGELFFGEGSRLTVL.

To note about this clone: One end of the junction does not line up with germline, which may come from a read error. The chain uses TRBV7-7 and TRBJ2-3; 10 bases agree with TRBD2. The CDR3 runs 15 residues. Germline CDR1 is SSHAT and CDR2 is FNYEAQ (reference sequence). The CDR3: CASSMTSGSTDTQYF. The CDR3 nucleotides are TGTGCTAGCAGCATGACTAGCGGGAGCACAGATACGCAGTATTTT.

In the case of this clone: The sample contains more than one DNA sequence encoding this CDR3. This sequence joins TRBV7-2 and TRBJ1-3; D is uncertain. The germline V gene encodes CDR1 SGHTA and CDR2 FQGNSA. Trimming removed 1 base from V and 2 bases from J, with 9 bases in between. The CDR3 spans 15 residues. The CDR3 region has the DNA TGTGCCAGCAGCTTAGATTCAGGAACTGGAAACACCATATATTTT. The encoded protein is CASSLDSGTGNTIYF.

In DNA, the CDR3 is TGTGCCAGCAAACAGAGATACTATGGCTACACCTTC. As protein: CASKQRYYGYTF. This chain joins TRBV28 and TRBJ1-2; D is ambiguous. Germline V gives CDR1 MDHEN, CDR2 SYDVKM. V was cut by 7 bases and J by 3 bases, with 9 bases left in between. The CDR3 runs 12 residues.

The CDR3 DNA reads TGTGCCAGCAGCTTAGACCCGGCGGGAGGTCATGGAGAGCAGTACTTC. As protein: CASSLDPAGGHGEQYF. The J gene is TRBJ2-7, the V gene TRBV7-6; 8 positions agree with TRBD2. The CDR3 extends over 16 amino acids. With 1 base clipped from V and 7 bases from J, the junction kept 12 bases outside the gene matches. The germline V gene has CDR1 SGHVS and CDR2 FNYEAQ.

The chain employs TRBV10-3 and TRBJ2-7; D is uncertain. The germline V and J ends were trimmed by 8 bases and 0 bases, with 11 bases remaining between them. There are 13 residues in the CDR3. Germline V CDR1 and CDR2: ENHRY, SYGVKD. In nucleotides, the CDR3 is TGTGCCATCTGGGCAGAGAGCTCCTACGAGCAGTACTTC. Its translation is CAIWAESSYEQYF.

The V and J genes are TRBV7-2 and TRBJ2-2; D tentatively reads TRBD1 or TRBD2 (6 bases each). CDR3 length equals 14 residues. Per germline, CDR1 SGHTA and CDR2 FQGNSA. V dropped 3 bases and J dropped 5 bases, with 10 bases sitting between them. In nucleotides, the CDR3 is TGTGCCAGCAGCTTGGGGGGCGTTACCGGGGAGCTGTTTTTT. It encodes CASSLGGVTGELFF.

The genes are TRBV6-5 and TRBJ1-3; TRBD1 matches 8 bases. Germline CDR1 MNHEY, CDR2 SVGAGI. The junction had 3 bases not matched to a gene; V was cut back by 6 bases and J by 2 bases. The CDR3 is made up of 14 amino acids. The CDR3 coding sequence is TGTGCCAGCAGAATGACAGGGGCTGGAAACACCATATATTTT. The encoded protein is CASRMTGAGNTIYF.

This clone was seen only once. The chain carries TRBV6-6 and TRBJ2-1; 13 nucleotides line up with TRBD2. V shed 5 bases, J shed 5 bases, and the junction held 6 bases outside the gene matches. CDR3 length: 16 residues. CDR1 is MNHNY, CDR2 SVGAGI, per germline (reference sequence). The CDR3 loop is CASSGTSGKLHNEQFF. Here the CDR3 DNA reads TGTGCCAGCAGTGGGACTAGCGGGAAATTACACAATGAGCAGTTCTTC.

The chain links TRBV27 to TRBJ2-1; D might be TRBD1 (5 bases). V dropped 1 base and J dropped 0 bases, with 10 bases sitting between them. The germline V gene encodes CDR1 MNHEY and CDR2 SMNVEV (reference sequence). The CDR3 has 16 residues. The CDR3 sequence is CASSLWQGSSYNEQFF. CDR3 DNA sequence: TGTGCCAGCAGTTTATGGCAGGGTAGCTCCTACAATGAGCAGTTCTTC.

The table lists this clone with a count of one. This sequence joins TRBV6-4 and TRBJ2-1, with TRBD2 identical over 13 bases. Germline values: CDR1 MRHNA, CDR2 SNTAGT. The CDR3 extends over 17 amino acids. The V segment lost 0 bases and the J segment 3 bases; nucleotides outside the gene matches: 2. CDR3 amino acids: CASSDSWTSGSYNEQFF. The DNA of the CDR3 is TGTGCCAGCAGTGACTCCTGGACTAGCGGGAGCTACAATGAGCAGTTCTTC.

The V and J genes are TRBV19 and TRBJ2-2; TRBD2 matches at 10 bases. J lost 6 bases, V lost 3 bases, and 7 bases had no gene match. Germline CDR1 reads LNHDA; CDR2 reads SQIVND (reference sequence). The CDR3 sequence is 16 residues long. The CDR3 loop reads CASSIHSSGSSGELFF. For the CDR3, the DNA is TGTGCCAGTAGTATCCACTCTAGCGGGAGTTCCGGGGAGCTGTTTTTT.

With respect to this clone: Other DNA sequences of this sample code for an identical CDR3. The rearrangement joins TRBV6-1 to TRBJ1-5, with D perhaps TRBD1 (5 bases). CDR3 length: 15 amino acids. Germline loops: CDR1 MNHNS, CDR2 SASEGT. The V end lost 2 bases, the J end lost 0 bases, and 8 bases lay between the germline ends. For the CDR3, the DNA is TGTGCCAGCAGTGAATCGGGGGGTAGCAATCAGCCCCAGCATTTT. Encoded protein: CASSESGGSNQPQHF.

The chain recombines TRBV5-6 with TRBJ1-4; D gene uncertain. The CDR3 runs 14 residues. Germline V gene data show CDR1 as SGHDT and CDR2 as YYEEEE. The ends were cut back, 6 bases at V and 3 bases at J, with 12 bases in the middle. The CDR3 protein is CASNRVRANEKLFF. CDR3 in DNA: TGTGCCAGCAACCGGGTCAGAGCTAATGAAAAACTGTTTTTT.

V and J are TRBV6-1 and TRBJ1-4; D is ambiguous. The germline V gene has CDR1 MNHNS and CDR2 SASEGT. The length of the CDR3 is 14 residues. Trimming took 8 bases from V and 0 from J, leaving 10 bases between them. The chain's CDR3 is CASGVLPTNEKLFF. The CDR3 DNA is TGTGCCAGCGGGGTGCTCCCAACTAATGAAAAACTGTTTTTT.

The rearrangement uses TRBV6-1 and TRBJ2-7; 11 nucleotides match TRBD2. The CDR3 has 15 residues. V was clipped by 4 bases and J by 6 bases; unmatched bases: 8. Per germline, CDR1 MNHNS and CDR2 SASEGT. CDR3 sequence reads: CASSALLAGVGEQYF. The CDR3 nucleotides read TGTGCCAGCAGTGCCTTACTAGCGGGAGTGGGCGAGCAGTACTTC.

The rearrangement joins TRBV25-1 to TRBJ2-7, with no clear D. CDR1 and CDR2 (germline): MGHDK, SYGVNS. The CDR3 spans 11 residues. Deletions cut 1 base from V and 4 bases from J, with 2 bases between. The DNA of the CDR3 is TGTGCCAGCAGTGAATGGTACGAGCAGTACTTC. Translated, it gives CASSEWYEQYF.

This rearrangement joins TRBV28 to TRBJ1-4, with a weak D call TRBD1 (6 bases). The length of the CDR3 is 15 residues. Germline CDR1 and CDR2: MDHEN and SYDVKM. Trimming took off 2 bases at V and 3 bases at J, with 10 bases between the two ends. The chain's CDR3 is CASSLSRGANEKLFF. Here the CDR3 DNA reads TGTGCCAGCAGTTTAAGCAGGGGTGCTAATGAAAAACTGTTTTTT.

The sample holds one count of this clone. This chain joins TRBV5-1 and TRBJ2-5, with TRBD2 matching 7 bases. The V segment lost 3 bases and the J segment 2 bases; nucleotides outside the gene matches: 10. Germline V gene sequence: CDR1 SGHRS, CDR2 YFSETQ. The CDR3 runs 16 residues. CDR3 bases: TGCGCCAGCAGCTCCACGGGGGGAGGGAGGCAAGAGACCCAGTACTTC. Its translation is CASSSTGGGRQETQYF.

The chain uses TRBV28 and TRBJ2-7, with TRBD2 identical over 7 bases. The germline V gene has CDR1 MDHEN and CDR2 SYDVKM. The CDR3 totals 15 residues. The J segment lost 6 bases and the V segment lost 7 bases, leaving 15 bases of the junction unmatched. CDR3 coding DNA: TGTGCCAGCATCATCCACGGACTAGACCCTCGCGAGCAGTACTTC. Amino acids: CASIIHGLDPREQYF.